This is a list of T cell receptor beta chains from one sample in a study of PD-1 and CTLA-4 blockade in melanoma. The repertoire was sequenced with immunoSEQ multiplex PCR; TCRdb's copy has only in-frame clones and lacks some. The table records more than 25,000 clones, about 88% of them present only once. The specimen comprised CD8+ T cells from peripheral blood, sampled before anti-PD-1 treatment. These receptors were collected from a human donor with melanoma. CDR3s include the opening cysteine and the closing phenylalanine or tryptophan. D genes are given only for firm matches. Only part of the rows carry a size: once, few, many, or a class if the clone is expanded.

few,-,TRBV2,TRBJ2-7,TGTGCCAGCAGTGAGGGACCTTCCCACGAGCAGTACTTC,CASSEGPSHEQYF
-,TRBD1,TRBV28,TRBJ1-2,TGTGCCAGCAGCCTCGGGACAGAACTTGGCTACACCTTC,CASSLGTELGYTF
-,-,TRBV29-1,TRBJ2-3,TGCAGCGTTGTCGGTGGGCAGAACACAGATACGCAGTATTTT,CSVVGGQNTDTQYF
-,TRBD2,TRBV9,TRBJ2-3,TGTGCCAGCAGCCCCTGGACTAGCGGGGACACAGATACGCAGTATTTT,CASSPWTSGDTDTQYF
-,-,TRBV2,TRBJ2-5,TGTGCCAGCATCGGAGGGAAAGAGACCCAGTACTTC,CASIGGKETQYF
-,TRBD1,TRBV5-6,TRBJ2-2,TGTGCCAGCAGGGTGGAGGGACAGGAGAACACCGGGGAGCTGTTTTTT,CASRVEGQENTGELFF
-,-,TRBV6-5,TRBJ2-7,TGTGCCAGCAGTTACGGATGGGGGGTAGGGGAGCAGTACTTC,CASSYGWGVGEQYF
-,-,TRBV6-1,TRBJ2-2,TGTGCCAGCAGTGAATTCGGTAGCGGGGAGCTGTTTTTT,CASSEFGSGELFF
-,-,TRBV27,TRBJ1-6,TGTGCCAGCAGTTTTGTCCTCAGCGCCTATAATTCACCCCTCCACTTT,CASSFVLSAYNSPLHF
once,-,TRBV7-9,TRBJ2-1,TGTGCCAGCAGCCCCAGAGCCCTCGAATCCTACAATGAGCAGTTCTTC,CASSPRALESYNEQFF
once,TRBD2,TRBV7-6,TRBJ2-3,TGTGCCAGCAGCTTAGAGGCCGGGACGAAGCGGGAGGTCCTCCCCACAGATACGCAGTATTTT,CASSLEAGTKREVLPTDTQYF
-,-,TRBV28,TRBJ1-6,TGTGCCAGCAGTTGGGCTTCACCCCTCCACTTT,CASSWASPLHF
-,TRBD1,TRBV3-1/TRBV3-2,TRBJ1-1,TGTGCCAGCAGCCAAACAGGGGGCGGCACTGAAGCTTTCTTT,CASSQTGGGTEAFF
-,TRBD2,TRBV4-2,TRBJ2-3,TGTGCCAGCAGCCAAGAGACTAGCGGGAGCCCCGTCACAGATACGCAGTATTTT,CASSQETSGSPVTDTQYF
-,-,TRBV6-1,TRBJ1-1,TGTGCCAGCAGTGAGGGGGGCAGCTACACTGAAGCTTTCTTT,CASSEGGSYTEAFF
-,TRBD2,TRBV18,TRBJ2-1,TGTGCCAGCTCACCACCGGGGGGACTACTTACGGATGAGCAGTTCTTC,CASSPPGGLLTDEQFF
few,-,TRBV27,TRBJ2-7,TGTGCCAGCAGTTTACGCACGACGTCCCGGGACACATCCTACGAGCAGTACTTC,CASSLRTTSRDTSYEQYF
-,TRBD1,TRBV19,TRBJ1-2,TGTGCCAGTAGTACTCAGACAGGGCCGACGGGAGGCTACACCTTC,CASSTQTGPTGGYTF
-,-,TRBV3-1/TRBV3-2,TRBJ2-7,TGTGCCAGCAGCCATGCGAGCTACGAGCAGTACTTC,CASSHASYEQYF
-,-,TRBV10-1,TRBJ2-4,TGCGCCAGCCCACCTCAAGGGGGAAACATTCAGTACTTC,CASPPQGGNIQYF
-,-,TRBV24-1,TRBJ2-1,TGTGCCACCAGTGAAGATATAGCATCAGCTTACAATGAGCAGTTCTTC,CATSEDIASAYNEQFF
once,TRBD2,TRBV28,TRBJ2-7,TGTGCCAGCAGTTTCGGACTAGCGGGTGCCACCTACGAGCAGTACTTC,CASSFGLAGATYEQYF
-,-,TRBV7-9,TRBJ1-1,TGTGCCAGCAGCTCAGAAGAGATTTCCTCTAGGGCTTTCTTT,CASSSEEISSRAFF
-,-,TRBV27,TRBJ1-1,TGTGCCAGCAGTCCTCTTCTGACAGGTACCACTGAAGCTTTCTTT,CASSPLLTGTTEAFF
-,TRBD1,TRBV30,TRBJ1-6,TGTGCCTGGTCCTCGCGGGACAGCCTAATGAGGAATTCACCCCTCCACTTT,CAWSSRDSLMRNSPLHF
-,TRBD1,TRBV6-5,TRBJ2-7,TGTGCCAGCAGTTACTCGCAGGGGGCGAAAGAGCAGTACTTC,CASSYSQGAKEQYF
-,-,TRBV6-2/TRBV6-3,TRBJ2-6,TGTGCCAGCAGTTACCCGTCCTCTCTCCTGACTTTC,CASSYPSSLLTF
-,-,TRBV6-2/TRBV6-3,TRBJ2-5,TGTGCCAGCAGTTCTCTGGCAGGGGAGTATGAGACCCAGTACTTC,CASSSLAGEYETQYF
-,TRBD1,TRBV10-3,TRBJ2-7,TGTGCCATCAGCGACGGGACAGACTACGAGCAGTACTTC,CAISDGTDYEQYF
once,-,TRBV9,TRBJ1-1,TGTGCCAGCAGCGTAGCTGGGAACACTGAAGCTTTCTTT,CASSVAGNTEAFF
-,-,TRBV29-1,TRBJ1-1,TGCAGCGCTGAGGATGAGAACACTGAAGCTTTCTTT,CSAEDENTEAFF
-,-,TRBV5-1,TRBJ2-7,TGCGCCAGCAGAATCGGCGGCCACGAGCAGTACTTC,CASRIGGHEQYF
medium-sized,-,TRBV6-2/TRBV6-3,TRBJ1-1,TGTGCCAGCAGCTCTACTCTGGGGACTGAAGCTTTCTTT,CASSSTLGTEAFF
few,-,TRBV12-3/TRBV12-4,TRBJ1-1,TGTGCCAGCACCGCGGGGGCCACTGAAGCTTTCTTT,CASTAGATEAFF
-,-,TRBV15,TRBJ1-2,TGTGCCACCAGCAGAGATTCGGGGACTTCTGGCTACACCTTC,CATSRDSGTSGYTF
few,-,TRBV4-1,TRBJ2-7,TGCGCCAGCAGCCAAGAAACCAGGCCTTTATACGAGCAGTACTTC,CASSQETRPLYEQYF
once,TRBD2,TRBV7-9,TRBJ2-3,TGTGCCAGCAGCTCGATCTTAGCGGGATCCACAGATACGCAGTATTTT,CASSSILAGSTDTQYF
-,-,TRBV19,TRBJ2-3,TGTGCCAGTAGTCCCAGCACAGATACGCAGTATTTT,CASSPSTDTQYF
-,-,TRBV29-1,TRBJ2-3,TGCAGCGTTGAAGGCTTCACAGATACGCAGTATTTT,CSVEGFTDTQYF
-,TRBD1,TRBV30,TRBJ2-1,TGTGCCTGGAGACAGGGGACCAATGAGCAGTTCTTC,CAWRQGTNEQFF
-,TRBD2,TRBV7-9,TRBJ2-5,TGTGCCAGCAGCTTAGAGCTAGCGGGAGGGTCAGAGACCCAGTACTTC,CASSLELAGGSETQYF
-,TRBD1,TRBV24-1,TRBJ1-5,TGTGCCACCAGTCCCAGGGGGCAAGGTCAGCCCCAGCATTTT,CATSPRGQGQPQHF
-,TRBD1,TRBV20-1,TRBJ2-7,TGCAGTGCTAGTCGGGACAGGGGCTACGAGCAGTACTTC,CSASRDRGYEQYF
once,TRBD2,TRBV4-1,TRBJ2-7,TGCGCCAGCAGCCAGGGGACTAGCGGGACCTACGAGCAGTACTTC,CASSQGTSGTYEQYF
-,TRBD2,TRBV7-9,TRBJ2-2,TGTGCCAGCAGCTCGGGGGGGCGAACCGGGGAGCTGTTTTTT,CASSSGGRTGELFF
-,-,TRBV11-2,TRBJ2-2,TGTGCCAGCAGCTTTTCTCCCGGGGAGCTGTTTTTT,CASSFSPGELFF
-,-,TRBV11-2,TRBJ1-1,TGTGCCAGCAGCCCAGACATGAACACTGAAGCTTTCTTT,CASSPDMNTEAFF